The rows below give T cell receptor beta chains drawn from one sample of a study of identical twins. One entry per CDR3 protein, called by TCRdb with MiXCR from the 5' RACE reads. Here the sample spans 400,000 to 550,000 distinct CDR3 sequences, about 20% being singletons. These data were also reused for a study on T cells expressing NK-cell markers.

Sample: CD4+ T cells sorted from blood. These TCRs come from a woman aged 18-35 years in good health. CDR3s include the opening cysteine and the closing phenylalanine or tryptophan. The D gene is left open where the match is weak. Clone sizes are given selectively: once, few, many, or a class where the clone is expanded.

d_call clone_size j_call v_call cdr3_nt cdr3_aa
- - TRBJ1-2 TRBV20-1 TGCAGTTCCAGGCATGGCTACACCTTC CSSRHGYTF
- - TRBJ2-1 TRBV5-1 TGCGCCAGCAGCTTGGGGCCTAGCCTCTCCTACAATGAGCAGTTCTTC CASSLGPSLSYNEQFF
TRBD2 - TRBJ2-7 TRBV5-1 TGCGCCAGCAGCTTACCGGGGACTAGCGGGAGCTACGAGCAGTACTTC CASSLPGTSGSYEQYF
TRBD2 - TRBJ2-7 TRBV7-9 TGTGCCAGCAGCTTAGGGGAGGGACAGCAGTACTTC CASSLGEGQQYF
TRBD1 - TRBJ1-6 TRBV7-2 TGTGCCAGCAGCTTACTCGGACAGGGGGCTCATTCACCCCTCCACTTT CASSLLGQGAHSPLHF
- - TRBJ1-5 TRBV12-3/TRBV12-4 TGTGCCAGCAGTTTCAGGGCTGGTCTAGGCAATCAGCCCCAGCATTTT CASSFRAGLGNQPQHF
- - TRBJ2-3 TRBV19 TGTGCCAGTAGACCACTAGTTTCAGATACGCAGTATTTT CASRPLVSDTQYF
- few TRBJ1-4 TRBV30 TGTGCCTGGAGGAACTTGGACTCTGAAAAACTGTTTTTT CAWRNLDSEKLFF
TRBD2 - TRBJ2-1 TRBV29-1 TGCAGCGGGGGACTAGCGGGGCCCCCTGAGCAGTTCTTC CSGGLAGPPEQFF
- - TRBJ2-7 TRBV10-3 TGTGCCATCAGTGAGACCCCAGTCTACGAGCAGTACTTC CAISETPVYEQYF
TRBD1 - TRBJ1-5 TRBV7-9 TGTGCCAGCAGCCCAGGGGGGTATCAGCCCCAGCATTTT CASSPGGYQPQHF
TRBD1 many TRBJ1-5 TRBV12-3/TRBV12-4 TGTGCCAGCAGTTCTTTGGACAGGGGCAATCAGCCCCAGCATTTT CASSSLDRGNQPQHF
- - TRBJ2-3 TRBV10-3 TGTGCCATCAGTGAGGTGGCGTGGACAGATACGCAGTATTTT CAISEVAWTDTQYF
TRBD1 few TRBJ2-5 TRBV9 TGTGCCAGCAGCGCGTACAGGGGTTTGGGGGAGACCCAGTACTTC CASSAYRGLGETQYF
TRBD1 many TRBJ2-5 TRBV12-3/TRBV12-4 TGTGCCAGCAGTCGGACAGGGGTCCAAGAGACCCAGTACTTC CASSRTGVQETQYF
- few TRBJ1-6 TRBV7-2 TGTGCCAGCAGCCTGGGGGGGGTGAGGAATTCACCCCTCCACTTT CASSLGGVRNSPLHF
- few TRBJ1-2 TRBV20-1 TGCAGACTCCGGGGTGCCTATGGCTACACCTTC CRLRGAYGYTF
- few TRBJ1-2 TRBV20-1 TGCAGTGCTGCTCGCGTGTGGGGCTACACCTTC CSAARVWGYTF
TRBD2 - TRBJ2-3 TRBV5-1 TGCGCCAGCAGCCCTGAGCGGGACACAGATACGCAGTATTTT CASSPERDTDTQYF
- - TRBJ1-3 TRBV20-1 TGCAGTGCTAGGACAGGAATATCTGGAAACACCATATATTTT CSARTGISGNTIYF
TRBD1 - TRBJ2-1 TRBV29-1 TGCAGCGTTGATAAGGACAGGGTCAATGAGCAGTTCTTC CSVDKDRVNEQFF
- - TRBJ2-7 TRBV7-2 TGTGCCAGCAGCTTAGGTGTGACTAGTGTCTACGAGCAGTACTTC CASSLGVTSVYEQYF
- few TRBJ1-2 TRBV30 TGTGCCTCAACCCAATATGCGGGGGGCTACACCTTC CASTQYAGGYTF
- few TRBJ1-1 TRBV6-1 TGTGCCAGCCGAGAAGGGTTGAACACTGAAGCTTTCTTT CASREGLNTEAFF
TRBD2 few TRBJ2-5 TRBV9 TGTGCCAGCAGCCCCGGGACTAGCGGGAAACAAGAGACCCAGTACTTC CASSPGTSGKQETQYF
- - TRBJ2-3 TRBV5-1 TGCGCCAGCAGCCCCCAAGGACTTTTCACAGATACGCAGTATTTT CASSPQGLFTDTQYF
TRBD1 - TRBJ2-1 TRBV5-1 TGCGCCAGCAGCTTGCCGGGACAGCGGAATGAGCAGTTCTTC CASSLPGQRNEQFF
TRBD2 few TRBJ2-3 TRBV20-1 TGCAGTGCTGACGCCGTGCTAGCGGGAAACACAGATACGCAGTATTTT CSADAVLAGNTDTQYF
- few TRBJ2-1 TRBV25-1 TGTGCCAGCAGTGATCAGGGACAAAATGAGCAGTTCTTC CASSDQGQNEQFF
- few TRBJ1-5 TRBV6-1 TGTGCCAGCAGCCGTAGCGTGAGCAATCAGCCCCAGCATTTT CASSRSVSNQPQHF
- - TRBJ2-1 TRBV10-3 TGTGCCATCAGTGAGACGATGACTCCGCTAAGGGAGCAGTTCTTC CAISETMTPLREQFF
TRBD1 - TRBJ2-7 TRBV7-2 TGTGCCAGCAGCCCGACAGGGAGTCGGTGGGACGAGCAGTACTTC CASSPTGSRWDEQYF
- - TRBJ2-5 TRBV5-6 TGTGCCAGCAGCTTGATACGACCGGACAAAGAGACCCAGTACTTC CASSLIRPDKETQYF
- few TRBJ2-7 TRBV12-3/TRBV12-4 TGTGCCAGCAGCACCCGCCAGTACGAGCAGTACTTC CASSTRQYEQYF
TRBD1 - TRBJ2-2 TRBV6-1 TGTGCCAGCAGTGCGACCGGACAGGGGAGCACCGGGGAGCTGTTTTTT CASSATGQGSTGELFF
- few TRBJ1-5 TRBV20-1 TGCAGTGCTATTAGGGGGGCCCGAAATCAGCCCCAGCATTTT CSAIRGARNQPQHF
- - TRBJ2-1 TRBV5-6 TGTGCCAGCAGCCGGCCGGGGGGCGCTAACAATGAGCAGTTCTTC CASSRPGGANNEQFF
TRBD2 - TRBJ2-7 TRBV20-1 TGCAGTGCTAGGTCGGGGGGGAAGCAGTACTTC CSARSGGKQYF
- - TRBJ2-1 TRBV10-3 TGTGCCATCAGTGAAGAGGGCACGGGTGAGCAGTTCTTC CAISEEGTGEQFF
- few TRBJ1-2 TRBV10-3 TGTGCCATCAGTGAACCGGGGTTAGCTAACTATGGCTACACCTTC CAISEPGLANYGYTF
- few TRBJ2-7 TRBV13 TGTGCCAGCAGCTCACGAGGGATAACCTACGAGCAGTACTTC CASSSRGITYEQYF
TRBD1 few TRBJ2-3 TRBV25-1 TGTGCCAGCAGTGTTCCAAAACAGGGGAATTACACAGATACGCAGTATTTT CASSVPKQGNYTDTQYF
- - TRBJ1-1 TRBV20-1 TGCAGTGCTAGCTACCAGGGGCAAGCTTTCTTT CSASYQGQAFF
TRBD2 many TRBJ2-7 TRBV12-3/TRBV12-4 TGTGCCAGCAGGCTAGCGGGGGGGCCCTACGAGCAGTACTTC CASRLAGGPYEQYF
TRBD2 few TRBJ2-1 TRBV5-5 TGTGCCAGCAGCTTTGGCGGGAGGTCCTACAATGAGCAGTTCTTC CASSFGGRSYNEQFF
- - TRBJ1-2 TRBV5-6 TGTGCCAGCAGCTTGGCAAGGGTTTGGAGCTATGGCTACACCTTC CASSLARVWSYGYTF
- few TRBJ2-1 TRBV2 TGTGCCAGCAGGGTAGCGGCTCAACCCTACAATGAGCAGTTCTTC CASRVAAQPYNEQFF
TRBD1 - TRBJ1-2 TRBV7-8 TGTGCCAGCAGCTTATTATACCCCGGACAGGGCTATGGCTACACCTTC CASSLLYPGQGYGYTF
- many TRBJ1-6 TRBV4-3 TGCGCCAGCAGCCAAGAGTCCCGGGAGAACTCACCCCTCCACTTT CASSQESRENSPLHF
- - TRBJ2-1 TRBV20-1 TGCAGTGCTAGAGATCCGGGGGTTAGCTCCTACAATGAGCAGTTCTTC CSARDPGVSSYNEQFF
- - TRBJ2-3 TRBV20-1 TGCAGTGCTAGAGAGGAGGGGGCCACAGATACGCAGTATTTT CSAREEGATDTQYF
TRBD1 few TRBJ1-1 TRBV10-3 TGTGCCATCAGTGTGGGGCAGGGGGGGACTGAAGCTTTCTTT CAISVGQGGTEAFF
- - TRBJ2-7 TRBV5-6 TGTGCCAGCAGCGCTAGGCACTCCCTCTACGAGCAGTACTTC CASSARHSLYEQYF
- - TRBJ2-6 TRBV12-3/TRBV12-4 TGTGCCAGCAGCTGGACGGGCACTGGGGCCAACGTCCTGACTTTC CASSWTGTGANVLTF